The T cell receptor (beta chain) under discussion was sequenced for a study of blood T cell repertoires in COVID-19. Overall study context: The United States, Italy and Spain were the sources of the acute and convalescent COVID-19 samples. PBMCs, B-cell-depleted T cells, or T cells were the source of the cDNA or gDNA that made up the material.

Per the study methods: Amplifying reference gene primers gave estimates of nucleated cell counts. TCRdb's table, derived via immunoSEQ multiplex PCR, lists solely in-frame clones and lacks some. That table supplies the V and J calls and clone size; D and trimming were determined from the DNA. The sample records around 200,000 clones, around 80% being singletons. The germline gives CDR1 KGHSH, CDR2 LQKENI. The CDR3 covers 16 residues. The V gene end was trimmed by 1 base and the J gene end by 3 bases; junction bases not matched to a gene: 3. V and J are TRBV18 and TRBJ2-3; 11 nucleotides line up with TRBD2. This TCR was sampled from a human donor in a cohort sampled during active COVID-19. Sequencing used peripheral blood. The CDR3 here is CASSPRLAGGTDTQYF. CDR3 in DNA: TGTGCCAGCTCACCACGGCTAGCGGGAGGTACAGATACGCAGTATTTT.